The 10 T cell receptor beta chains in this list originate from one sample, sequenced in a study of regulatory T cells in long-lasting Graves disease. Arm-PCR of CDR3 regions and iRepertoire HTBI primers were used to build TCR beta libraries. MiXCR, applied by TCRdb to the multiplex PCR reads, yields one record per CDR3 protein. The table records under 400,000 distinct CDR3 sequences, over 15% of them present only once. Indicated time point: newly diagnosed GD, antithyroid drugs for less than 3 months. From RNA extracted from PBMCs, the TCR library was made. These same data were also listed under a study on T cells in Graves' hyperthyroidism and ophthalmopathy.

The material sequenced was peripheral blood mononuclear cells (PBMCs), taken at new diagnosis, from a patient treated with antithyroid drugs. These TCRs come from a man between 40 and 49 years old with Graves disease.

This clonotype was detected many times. This CDR3 reads CASTPYTDTQYF. The CDR3 nucleotides read TGTGCCAGCACCCCCTACACAGATACGCAGTATTTT. The rearrangement uses TRBV7-2 and TRBJ2-3; D gene unclear. Per germline, CDR1 SGHTA and CDR2 FQGNSA. The CDR3 runs to 12 residues. V was pared by 7 bases and J by 2 bases, with 7 bases between.

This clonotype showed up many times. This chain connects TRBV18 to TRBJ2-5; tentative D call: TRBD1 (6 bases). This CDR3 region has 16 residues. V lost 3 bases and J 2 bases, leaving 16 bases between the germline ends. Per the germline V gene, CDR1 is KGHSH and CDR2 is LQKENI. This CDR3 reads CASSPLVGTLQETQYF. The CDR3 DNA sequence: TGTGCCAGCTCACCCCTCGTCGGGACACTACAAGAGACCCAGTACTTC.

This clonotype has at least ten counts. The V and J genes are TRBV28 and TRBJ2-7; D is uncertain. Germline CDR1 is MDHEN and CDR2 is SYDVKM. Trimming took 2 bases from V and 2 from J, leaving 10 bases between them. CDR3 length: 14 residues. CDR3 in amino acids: CASSLTSRTYEQYF. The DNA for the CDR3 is TGTGCCAGCAGTTTAACTTCCAGGACCTACGAGCAGTACTTC.

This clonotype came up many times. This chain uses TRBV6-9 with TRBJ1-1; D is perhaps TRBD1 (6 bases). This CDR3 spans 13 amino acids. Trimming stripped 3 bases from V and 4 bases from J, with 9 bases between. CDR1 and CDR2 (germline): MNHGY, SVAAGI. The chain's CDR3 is CASSYGGGTEAFF. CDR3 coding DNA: TGTGCCAGCAGTTACGGAGGGGGCACTGAAGCTTTCTTT.

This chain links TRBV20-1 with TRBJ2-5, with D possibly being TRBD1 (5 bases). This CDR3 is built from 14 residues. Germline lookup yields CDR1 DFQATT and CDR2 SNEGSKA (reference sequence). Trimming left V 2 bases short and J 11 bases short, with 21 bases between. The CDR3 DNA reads TGCAGTGCTAGAAGCAGGGTCCCCTACAATGAGCAGTACTTC. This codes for CSARSRVPYNEQYF.

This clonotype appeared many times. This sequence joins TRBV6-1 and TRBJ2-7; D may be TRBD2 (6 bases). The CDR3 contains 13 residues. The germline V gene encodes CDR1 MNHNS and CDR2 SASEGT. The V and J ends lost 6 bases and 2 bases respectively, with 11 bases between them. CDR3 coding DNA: TGTGCCAGCAGGCCGGGACTTACCTACGAGCAGTACTTC. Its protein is CASRPGLTYEQYF.

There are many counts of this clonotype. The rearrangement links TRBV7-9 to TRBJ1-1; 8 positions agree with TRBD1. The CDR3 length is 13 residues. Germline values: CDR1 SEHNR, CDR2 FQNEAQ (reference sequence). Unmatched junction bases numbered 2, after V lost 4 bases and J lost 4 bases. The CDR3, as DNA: TGTGCCAGCAGCTGGACAGGGACCACTGAAGCTTTCTTT. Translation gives CASSWTGTTEAFF.

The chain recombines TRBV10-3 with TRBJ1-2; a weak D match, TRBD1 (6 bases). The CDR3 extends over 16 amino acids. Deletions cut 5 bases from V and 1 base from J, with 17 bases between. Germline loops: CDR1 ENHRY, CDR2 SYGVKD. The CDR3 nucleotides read TGTGCCATCAGTTCTCCGGGACACACGAGTAACTATGGCTACACCTTC. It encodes CAISSPGHTSNYGYTF.

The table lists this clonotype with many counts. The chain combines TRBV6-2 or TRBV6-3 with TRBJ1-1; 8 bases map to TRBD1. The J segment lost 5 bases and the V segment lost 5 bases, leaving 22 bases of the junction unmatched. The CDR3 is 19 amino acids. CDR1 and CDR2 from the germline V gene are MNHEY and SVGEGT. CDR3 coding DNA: TGTGCCAGCAGTGAAGCTACCAGGGGGCAGGTCGGTAGTGGAACTGAAGCTTTCTTT. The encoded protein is CASSEATRGQVGSGTEAFF.

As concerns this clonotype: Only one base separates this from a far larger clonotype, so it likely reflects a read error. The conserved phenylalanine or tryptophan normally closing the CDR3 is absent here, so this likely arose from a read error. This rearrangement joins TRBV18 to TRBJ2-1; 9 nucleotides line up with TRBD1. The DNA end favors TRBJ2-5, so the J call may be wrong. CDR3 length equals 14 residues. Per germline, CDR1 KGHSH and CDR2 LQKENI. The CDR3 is CASSPLDRGETQYS. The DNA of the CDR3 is TGTGCCAGCTCACCCTTGGACAGGGGAGAGACCCAGTACTCC.